These T cell receptor beta chains were read from a single sample in a study of cytomegalovirus exposure and HLA in healthy donors. Method: immunoSEQ multiplex PCR; TCRdb's copy keeps in-frame clones and lacks some. Found here are 150,000 to 200,000 clones, around 85% of them singletons; the top ten hold 2% to 2.5%. What was sequenced was PBMCs. The source of these receptors is a woman in her fifties or sixties in good health and CMV-seronegative. Each CDR3 is given with its conserved first and last residue.

TRBJ1-5 TRBV27 CASGLSSNQPQHF
TRBJ1-1 TRBV5-4 CASSAGQGVITGEAFF
TRBJ2-1 TRBV28 CASRGTSGMGNEQFF
TRBJ2-7 TRBV5-1 CASSLDRVSYEQYF
TRBJ2-3 TRBV19 CASSWRDRRTDTQYF
TRBJ2-1 TRBV6-6 CASSYSRDRPTNEQFF
TRBJ2-1 TRBV6-5 CASSPGTSVGNEQFF
TRBJ2-1 TRBV7-9 CASSRSGRSYNEQFF
TRBJ2-7 TRBV7-6 CASSKGGGQGNEQYF
TRBJ2-7 TRBV28 CASSFLTGSHEQYF
TRBJ2-1 TRBV6-6 CASSYGASVSYNEQFF
TRBJ1-4 TRBV6-1 CASSALLGTVNEKLFF
TRBJ1-1 TRBV18 CASSVRQANTEAFF
TRBJ2-7 TRBV7-9 CSSTTEVAGAYEQYF
TRBJ1-6 TRBV10-3 CAISEGTDNSPLHF
TRBJ1-1 TRBV9 CASTPSGGANTEAFF
TRBJ1-2 TRBV7-9 CASSASDRGFYGYTF
TRBJ2-5 TRBV5-1 CASSSEVVETQYF
TRBJ1-1 TRBV27 CASSLRSLGNTEAFF
TRBJ2-1 TRBV29-1 CSVDGTSGSSYNEQFF
TRBJ2-7 TRBV7-2 CASSVDTSGILRSEQYF
TRBJ1-2 TRBV6-5 CASSGVGLANYGYTF
TRBJ2-3 TRBV14 CASSRGRQGSTDTQYF
TRBJ1-1 TRBV2 CASRTQGQVTEAFF
TRBJ1-5 TRBV4-2 CASSLGGSNQPQHF
TRBJ2-7 TRBV21-1 CASRMSARTYEQYF
TRBJ1-2 TRBV27 CASSFARGNPYGYTF
TRBJ2-2 TRBV29-1 CSVPAGTGNAGELFF
TRBJ1-6 TRBV4-2 CASSHSGEGRNSPLHF
TRBJ2-7 TRBV5-4 CASSPTSGRGEQYF
TRBJ2-7 TRBV27 CASSLSPPGQGYEQYF
TRBJ2-1 TRBV2 CAGRSSSYNEQFF
TRBJ2-1 TRBV30 CAWSPAGGTVEQFF
TRBJ2-7 TRBV6-1 CASSEFGAYEQYF
TRBJ1-5 TRBV5-5 CASSLVTGVSNQPQHF
TRBJ2-5 TRBV10-3 CAISDPIEYQETQYF
TRBJ2-5 TRBV4-3 CASSLTGAAEETQYF
TRBJ1-1 TRBV27 CASSRSRRGRTSTEAFF
TRBJ1-2 TRBV27 CASSGGYGYTF
TRBJ2-1 TRBV4-1 CASSQGRASGRENEQFF
TRBJ1-5 TRBV28 CASSSQTRGPQHF
TRBJ2-1 TRBV11-3 CASSTTSSRLAGDNEQFF
TRBJ2-3 TRBV7-2 CASSTYREDTQYF
TRBJ2-3 TRBV6-1 CASKAAILPDTQYF
TRBJ1-2 TRBV4-2 CASSQALGQGKKLYGYTF
TRBJ2-7 TRBV5-1 CASSLAARTPNEQYF
NA TRBV27 CASSLALATEQYF
TRBJ1-2 TRBV2 CASREARRYGYTF
TRBJ2-2 TRBV28 CASSSGQNTGELFF
TRBJ1-2 TRBV7-9 CASSLVEQEPGYTF
TRBJ2-5 TRBV29-1 CSVEQGAGETQYF
TRBJ2-2 TRBV7-3 CASSSGLDGELFF
TRBJ1-4 TRBV14 CASSLRGTVLAGEKLFF
TRBJ2-3 TRBV10-2 CASFGALRGLRGGTDTQYF
TRBJ2-1 TRBV15 CATSRDLVGSSYNEQFF
NA TRBV29-1 CSVERWTSGSSRYEQYF
TRBJ1-5 TRBV7-8 CASSLARRGRTNQPQHF
TRBJ1-2 TRBV7-9 CASSPDSNGYTF
TRBJ1-6 TRBV11-2 CASSFPGQGAIGYNSPLHF